The source of this T cell receptor (beta chain) is a study of T cells in Graves' hyperthyroidism and ophthalmopathy (dated by TCRdb to about 2019). With regard to the full study: Peripheral blood was collected at initial diagnosis, before any treatment. A discovery cohort of roughly 96 patients, 43 with Graves' ophthalmopathy and 55 to 60 with stable Graves' hyperthyroidism, was used to find distinguishing TCR V-J signatures. An independent validation cohort of 18 to 20 hyperthyroidism patients and approximately 16 patients who later progressed to ophthalmopathy tested prospective prediction of ophthalmopathy. For training and testing, the 110 or so patients in the discovery cohort were randomly divided in a 7:3 ratio. In addition, the study compared T-cell repertoires in thyroid tissue and in blood from about 6 Graves' hyperthyroidism patients. After blood sampling, hyperthyroidism patients were treated with methimazole at a starting dose of 30 mg daily, and ophthalmopathy patients were treated with high-dose intravenous methylprednisolone. The paper reports TCR Vbeta CDR3 sequencing of about 140 peripheral blood samples: under 45 ophthalmopathy, about 75 hyperthyroidism and 17 progressor patients. Study-wide findings and limitations: During validation, the model predicted progression to ophthalmopathy a median of roughly six months ahead of onset, with roughly 65% sensitivity and around 73% specificity. No statistical method was used to fix the sample size in advance, and group allocation was not hidden from the investigators. Most expanded thyroid clonotypes (frequency above 0.001) were also detected in blood, suggesting blood repertoires may reflect thyroid immune responses. In cross-validation, a model built on a 13 V-J signature told ophthalmopathy apart from stable hyperthyroidism with just under 90% sensitivity and roughly 82% specificity, and in testing the same model reached 80%/75%.

CDR1 and CDR2, looked up from the germline V gene, are MDHEN and SYDVKM. V is cut by 3 bases and J by 10 bases, and the space between the germline ends is 12 bases. The CDR3 contains 12 residues, cysteine and phenylalanine counted. The only DNA kept is the CDR3, 36 bases in frame from the first base. In the ophthalmopathy patients, disease was moderately to severely active, with a Clinical Activity Score of 3 or more, a NOSPECS grade of 4 or more, and a duration of less than 3 months. Any patient with an uncontrolled infection, another autoimmune disease, pregnancy or lactation was excluded. Diagnoses relied on clinical symptoms, serum thyroxine and TRAb, thyroid ultrasound and orbital computed tomography. Ficoll-Paque density gradient centrifugation was used to isolate PBMCs from about 10 ml of fresh peripheral blood. Trizol reagent was used to extract total RNA, and RNA quality was then checked on an Agilent 2100 Bioanalyzer.

This clonotype has ten or more counts. What antigen it recognizes has not been identified. Per-base qualities were not stored, and no clone one base away is much larger. TCR beta CDR3 regions were amplified from RNA transcripts. For the first round of RT-PCR on the TCR CDR3, the HTBI primer set was used together with the Qiagen OneStep RT-PCR kit. The libraries were constructed in a second round of multiplex PCR and then size-selected and purified. The libraries were sequenced on an Illumina HiSeq2000 using paired-end 100 bp reads. The original methods were these. SOAPnuke was used to process the raw data, removing reads that contained adapters or uncalled bases, had a mean Phred below 15, or lacked an exact match to the constant primer or identifier. COPE v1.2.5 was used to merge high-quality paired reads, and clonotypes were defined as unique nucleotide sequences. MiTCR v1.1 was used to align clonotypes to the IMGT TRBV, TRBD and TRBJ reference segments. The analysis included only V-J combinations with a frequency above 0.0001, which together covered about 99% of the repertoires. A TCS score was defined as the ratio between F50 (clonal expansion) and ExV (chaos), using BLOSUM62-based TCRdist between CDR3 peptides within each V-J. Welch's t-statistics and random forest reduced around 550 V-J features to 10 to 15, which were used in a naive Bayes classifier (R e1071). TCRdb trimmed the raw reads at Q25, called clones with MiXCR and kept productive beta chains. Identical CDR3 proteins give one entry, which carries the most common genes and DNA. TCRdb, not the authors, supplied the V and J calls. This sample gives 350,000 or so distinct CDR3 sequences in total; around 18% of them show up just once. Together, the top ten hold 15% of the sample.

Sequencing was done on a sample of blood. This sequence originates from a middle-aged woman with Graves' ophthalmopathy. The V gene is TRBV28 and the J gene is TRBJ1-1; the D gene is not confidently resolved. The nucleotide sequence is given as TGTGCCAGCAGTTTTATTCGCTCGGTAGCTTTCTTT. Its protein product is CASSFIRSVAFF.